This TCR beta chain was documented in a study of T cells expressing NK-cell markers. This CDR3 has 16 amino acids. Germline assignment: CDR1 GTSNPN and CDR2 SVGIG (reference sequence). One entry per CDR3 protein, without DNA, is what TCRdb gives after re-calling the 5' RACE reads. This table holds approximately 380,000 distinct CDR3 sequences. The receptor comes from a man aged 18 to 69 in good health. The specimen was blood T cells: a sorted CD56 or NKG2C T cell subset, CD4+ or CD8+ T cells, or bulk PBMC T cells (not recorded which). The chain uses TRBV30 and TRBJ2-1; TCRdb picks TRBD2, but there is no DNA to check that call. CDR3 residues: CAWWGPAGDAYNEQFF.